This T cell receptor (beta chain) was recovered during a study of cytomegalovirus exposure and HLA in healthy donors. The study's findings and limits: A link between a missense DCLRE1C variant and TCR beta V- and J-gene trimming emerged from a later analysis. Associated with HLA alleles at 0.05 false discovery rate in a later analysis were about 17,000 TCR beta sequences.

A multiplex PCR was run with 60 Vbeta primers and 13 Jbeta primers. Original processing methods: It was a later analysis that counted tens of millions of unique TCR beta chains, of which roughly 11 million were shared. Profiled with immunoSEQ multiplex PCR; TCRdb holds only in-frame clones, not every one. From that table come the V and J calls and clone size; the DNA was used to work out D and trimming. Of under 200,000 clones listed, 60% to 85% are singletons. V gave up 3 bases and J gave up 0 bases, with 10 bases separating them. CDR3 length: 15 residues. Germline V gene lookup returns CDR1 SEHNR and CDR2 FQNEAQ (reference sequence). Worth noting for this clone: The target antigen is unknown.

J is TRBJ2-3 and V is TRBV7-9; D is unclear. Sequencing was carried out using PBMCs. The sequence derives from a man in his forties or fifties in good health and CMV-seronegative. The chain's CDR3 is CASSFASASTDTQYF. CDR3 DNA: TGTGCCAGCAGCTTCGCCAGCGCTAGCACAGATACGCAGTATTTT.